A selection of T cell receptor beta chains follows, all from one sample in a study of blood T cells in healthy people across ages. TCRdb reprocessed the 5' RACE reads via MiXCR and lists one record per CDR3 protein. The data hold fewer than 1 million distinct CDR3 sequences, with under 55% observed a single time. Sequenced input: blood. Receptors were obtained from a man between 60 and 75 years old in good health. Each CDR3 is given with its conserved first and last residue. The D gene is left open where the match is weak. Not all rows give a size; the values are once, few, many and, for expanded clones, a class.

cdr3_aa | cdr3_nt | j_call | d_call | v_call | clone_size
CASSSSQGDNYGYTF | TGTGCCAGCAGCTCCTCACAGGGGGACAACTATGGCTACACCTTC | TRBJ1-2 | TRBD1 | TRBV7-2 | .
CASSSPGGGENGYTF | TGTGCCAGCAGCTCCCCAGGGGGGGGCGAAAATGGCTACACCTTC | TRBJ1-2 | TRBD1 | TRBV12-3/TRBV12-4 | .
CASSDGTVSTDTQYF | TGTGCCAGCAGCGACGGGACTGTAAGCACAGATACGCAGTATTTT | TRBJ2-3 | . | TRBV5-4 | few
CASSRSYTDTQYF | TGTGCCAGCAGCCGAAGCTACACAGATACGCAGTATTTT | TRBJ2-3 | . | TRBV5-6 | .
CASSDRDKLHEQYF | TGTGCCAGCAGTGATCGTGACAAATTGCACGAGCAGTACTTC | TRBJ2-7 | . | TRBV25-1 | .
CATEDRRGSYEQYF | TGTGCCACCGAGGACAGGCGAGGCTCCTACGAGCAGTACTTC | TRBJ2-7 | TRBD1 | TRBV10-3 | .
CSAGRDSYEQYF | TGCAGTGCCGGCCGGGACTCGTACGAGCAGTACTTC | TRBJ2-7 | . | TRBV20-1 | .
CSVESLPGRHKAFF | TGCAGCGTTGAGAGTCTCCCAGGGCGTCATAAAGCTTTCTTT | TRBJ1-1 | . | TRBV29-1 | .
CASRRPRDRGLYEQFF | TGTGCCAGCAGGCGTCCCCGGGACAGGGGGTTGTATGAGCAGTTCTTC | TRBJ2-1 | TRBD1 | TRBV2 | few
CASSHSSGGSFTDTQYF | TGTGCCAGCAGCCATTCTAGCGGGGGGTCTTTCACAGATACGCAGTATTTT | TRBJ2-3 | TRBD2 | TRBV13 | few
CASSADRESCGEQFF | TGTGCCAGCAGCGCTGACAGGGAGTCCTGCGGTGAGCAGTTCTTC | TRBJ2-1 | TRBD1 | TRBV5-5 | .
CASSLNRRGSTDTQYF | TGTGCCAGCTCACTGAATCGTAGGGGAAGCACAGATACGCAGTATTTT | TRBJ2-3 | . | TRBV18 | many
CATSPTGANVLTF | TGTGCCACCAGTCCTACAGGGGCCAACGTCCTGACTTTC | TRBJ2-6 | . | TRBV24-1 | few
CASKAGAEETQYF | TGTGCCAGCAAGGCAGGGGCCGAGGAGACCCAGTACTTC | TRBJ2-5 | . | TRBV7-3 | .
CAISAGAQAYQHF | TGTGCCATCAGTGCGGGGGCACAGGCGTACCAGCATTTT | TRBJ1-5 | . | TRBV10-3 | .
CASSPRQGSYTF | TGTGCCAGCAGCCCCCGACAGGGGAGCTACACCTTC | TRBJ1-2 | TRBD1 | TRBV27 | .
CASSSYLDQQNSPLHF | TGTGCCAGCAGCTCCTATTTGGACCAGCAAAATTCACCCCTCCACTTT | TRBJ1-6 | . | TRBV11-2 | few
CSAKTSGGAGSGANVLTF | TGCAGTGCTAAAACTAGCGGGGGGGCCGGGTCTGGGGCCAACGTCCTGACTTTC | TRBJ2-6 | TRBD2 | TRBV20-1 | .
CASSLWAGTYNEQFF | TGTGCCAGCAGCTTGTGGGCAGGGACTTACAATGAGCAGTTCTTC | TRBJ2-1 | . | TRBV7-3 | .
CASSDGDRDVYGYTF | TGTGCCAGCAGTGATGGGGACAGGGACGTCTATGGCTACACCTTC | TRBJ1-2 | TRBD1 | TRBV6-1 | .
CASSVATITDTQYF | TGTGCCAGCAGTGTTGCGACTATCACAGATACGCAGTATTTT | TRBJ2-3 | . | TRBV2 | .
CSARDGSRRGGSYEQFF | TGCAGTGCTAGAGATGGTTCAAGGAGGGGGGGATCGTATGAGCAGTTCTTC | TRBJ2-1 | . | TRBV20-1 | .
CATSTILAGGNNEQYF | TGTGCCACCAGCACCATACTAGCGGGGGGCAACAATGAGCAGTACTTC | TRBJ2-5 | TRBD2 | TRBV15 | .
CAWTSGGNEQFF | TGTGCCTGGACTAGCGGGGGGAATGAGCAGTTCTTC | TRBJ2-1 | TRBD2 | TRBV30 | .
CASSLEASPLHF | TGTGCCAGCAGCTTAGAGGCATCACCCCTCCACTTT | TRBJ1-6 | . | TRBV7-9 | few
CASSQSWRGGPQETQYF | TGCGCCAGCAGTCAATCTTGGCGGGGGGGCCCCCAAGAGACCCAGTACTTC | TRBJ2-5 | TRBD2 | TRBV23-1 | .
CSARRLMPSNETQYF | TGCAGTGCTAGAAGACTGATGCCTAGTAATGAGACCCAGTACTTC | TRBJ2-5 | . | TRBV20-1 | .
CAWKGPHYNEQFF | TGTGCCTGGAAGGGGCCTCACTACAATGAGCAGTTCTTC | TRBJ2-1 | . | TRBV30 | .
CASSLDGGSSYEQCF | TGTGCCAGCAGCTTAGATGGGGGTTCTTCCTACGAGCAGTGCTTC | TRBJ2-7 | . | TRBV7-9 | .
CASRPRRGQYEQYF | TGTGCCAGCAGACCGAGGAGGGGGCAATACGAGCAGTACTTC | TRBJ2-7 | . | TRBV6-2/TRBV6-3 | few
CASSRMQETQYF | TGTGCCAGCAGCCGGATGCAAGAGACCCAGTACTTC | TRBJ2-5 | . | TRBV7-9 | few
CASSRPGLLRAQYQETQYF | TGTGCCAGCTCACGACCGGGACTCTTAAGGGCCCAGTACCAAGAGACCCAGTACTTC | TRBJ2-5 | . | TRBV18 | .
CSAGQTTYEQYF | TGCAGTGCGGGACAGACCACCTACGAGCAGTACTTC | TRBJ2-7 | TRBD1 | TRBV20-1 | few
CASSQGDSYEQYF | TGTGCCAGCAGCCAAGGGGACAGCTACGAGCAGTACTTC | TRBJ2-7 | TRBD1 | TRBV3-1 | many
CASSQRGRGVAKNIQYF | TGCGCCAGCAGCCAACGGGGGAGGGGGGTAGCCAAAAACATTCAGTACTTC | TRBJ2-4 | . | TRBV4-3 | .
CASSSHTGLAGARSYEQYF | TGTGCCAGCAGCTCCCACACGGGACTAGCGGGGGCACGATCCTACGAGCAGTACTTC | TRBJ2-7 | TRBD2 | TRBV7-2 | few
CASRRNGANYGYTF | TGTGCCAGCAGGAGGAACGGAGCTAACTATGGCTACACCTTC | TRBJ1-2 | . | TRBV6-2/TRBV6-3 | .
CATSRATTGGKSGQFF | TGTGCCACCAGCAGAGCCACGACAGGGGGGAAGAGTGGCCAGTTCTTC | TRBJ2-1 | TRBD1 | TRBV15 | .
CASSVRQGSNQPQHF | TGTGCCAGCAGTGTCCGACAGGGTAGCAATCAGCCCCAGCATTTT | TRBJ1-5 | TRBD1 | TRBV12-3/TRBV12-4 | .
CASSGSVKKETQYF | TGTGCCAGCAGCGGATCAGTCAAGAAAGAGACCCAGTACTTC | TRBJ2-5 | . | TRBV9 | once
CATSRDRLYEQYF | TGTGCCACCAGCAGAGATCGTTTATACGAGCAGTACTTC | TRBJ2-7 | . | TRBV15 | .
CASSLKYGGAYEQYF | TGCGCCAGCAGCCTTAAATACGGGGGGGCCTACGAGCAGTACTTC | TRBJ2-7 | TRBD2 | TRBV4-3 | few
CAISESGAVHEQYF | TGTGCCATCAGTGAGTCGGGGGCAGTCCACGAGCAGTACTTC | TRBJ2-7 | . | TRBV10-3 | few
CASSLAYFETQYF | TGTGCCAGCAGCTTAGCGTACTTCGAGACCCAGTACTTC | TRBJ2-5 | . | TRBV7-2 | .
CASSPSGSNQPQHF | TGTGCCAGCTCACCATCGGGCAGCAATCAGCCCCAGCATTTT | TRBJ1-5 | . | TRBV18 | once
CASSPSGGNYNEQYF | TGTGCCAGCAGCCCGAGCGGTGGGAATTACAATGAGCAGTACTTC | TRBJ2-7 | . | TRBV27 | .
CASSERGASNQPQHF | TGCGCCAGCAGTGAGAGGGGGGCAAGCAATCAGCCCCAGCATTTT | TRBJ1-5 | . | TRBV10-1 | .
CASGAGGRGNIQYF | TGTGCTAGTGGTGCCGGGGGTAGGGGAAACATTCAGTACTTC | TRBJ2-4 | . | TRBV12-5 | .